This TCR beta chain was profiled in a study of blood T cell repertoires in COVID-19. Background on the study: Samples representing acute and convalescent COVID-19 were sourced from the United States, Italy and Spain. The analysed material was cDNA or gDNA that came from T cells, B-cell-depleted T cells, or PBMCs.

Per the original methods: Estimated nucleated cell counts came from reference gene primer amplification. TCRdb keeps only in-frame clones here, not all; method: immunoSEQ multiplex PCR. V and J calls and clone size come straight from that table; D and trimming were deduced from the DNA. The sample has 80,000 or so clones; less than 90% are singletons. Germline loops: CDR1 LGHNT, CDR2 FRNRAP. This CDR3 comprises 13 residues. Trimming cost V 5 bases and J 4 bases; bases outside gene matches: 4. This clone showed up just a few times. The sample taken for sequencing was peripheral blood. The receptor's source is a human donor in a cohort sampled during active COVID-19. The chain combines TRBV12-5 with TRBJ2-5; 7 nucleotides align to TRBD2. CDR3 bases: TGTGCTAGTGGTATAGGACTAGTAGAGACCCAGTACTTC. Translation gives CASGIGLVETQYF. Filled out from reference TRBV12-5 and TRBJ2-5, the complete variable domain reads DARVTQTPRHKVTEMGQEVTMRCQPILGHNTVFWYRQTMMQGLELLAYFRNRAPLDDSGMPKDRFSAEMPDATLATLKIQPSEPRDSAVYFCASGIGLVETQYFGPGTRLLVL.